These 17 T cell receptor beta chains came from one sample sequenced in a study of human T cells and chemical hapten exposure. Whole blood, unfractionated, served as the material for total RNA extraction. TCRdb processed the 5' RACE reads anew with MiXCR; each CDR3 protein has one entry. The sample has 130,000 or so distinct CDR3 sequences; 4.1% are singletons. These receptor sequences come from a female donor in good health.

This clonotype has at least ten counts. The chain has TRBV9 and TRBJ2-3, with 8 bases matching TRBD2. The CDR3 is 14 residues long. Trimming removed 2 bases from V and 5 bases from J; junction bases left unmatched: 4. Germline V lookup: CDR1 SGDLS, CDR2 YYNGEE. CDR3 DNA sequence: TGTGCCAGCAGCGTCACGGGGGGGCAAGATACGCAGTATTTT. Residues: CASSVTGGQDTQYF. Looking up the rest from reference TRBV9 and TRBJ2-3 gives the full variable domain: DSGVTQTPKHLITATGQRVTLRCSPRSGDLSVYWYQQSLDQGLQFLIQYYNGEERAKGNILERFSAQQFPDLHSELNLSSLELGDSALYFCASSVTGGQDTQYFGPGTRLTVL.

This clonotype was detected many times. The V call is TRBV4-1, the J call TRBJ2-7; no firm D call. CDR1 is MGHRA and CDR2 is YSYEKL in the germline V gene. CDR3 length equals 15 residues. V was clipped by 4 bases and J by 3 bases, with 16 bases between them. In DNA form, the CDR3 reads TGCGCCAGCAGCCCCGGACGGAATCTCCTCTACGAGCAGTACTTC. This translates into CASSPGRNLLYEQYF.

This clonotype was counted ten times or more. The chain couples TRBV12-3 or TRBV12-4 to TRBJ2-2; 7 bases are a match to TRBD2. Trimming cost V 6 bases and J 0 bases; bases outside gene matches: 4. The CDR3 is made up of 15 amino acids. The CDR3 loop is CASSRDYPNTGELFF. The CDR3 region has the DNA TGTGCCAGCAGCCGGGACTACCCGAACACCGGGGAGCTGTTTTTT.

This clonotype was counted a few times. The chain uses TRBV2 and TRBJ2-3; possible D gene TRBD2, 7 bases. V gave up 2 bases and J gave up 6 bases, with 21 bases separating them. Germline CDR1 and CDR2: SNHLY and FYNNEI. The CDR3 is 17 residues long. The CDR3 spells CASSESGWGGLSDTQYF. The DNA for the CDR3 is TGTGCCAGCAGTGAAAGTGGATGGGGGGGCCTATCCGATACGCAGTATTTT.

Many counts were recorded for this clonotype. The CDR3 spells CASSPLGGGSNQPQHF. The CDR3 region has the DNA TGTGCCAGCAGTCCTCTCGGTGGCGGCAGCAATCAGCCCCAGCATTTT. This sequence joins TRBV7-9 and TRBJ1-5, with no clear D. Germline loops: CDR1 SEHNR, CDR2 FQNEAQ (reference sequence). The germline V and J ends were trimmed by 6 bases and 1 base, with 16 bases remaining between them. The CDR3 is 16 amino acids.

The V gene is TRBV5-1, the J gene TRBJ2-1, with TRBD1 matching 8 bases. V gave up 1 base and J gave up 8 bases; unmatched junction bases: 8. This CDR3 has 15 amino acids. Per germline, CDR1 SGHRS and CDR2 YFSETQ. The CDR3 bases are TGCGCCAGCAGCTTGCGTGACAGGGGCTTGGATGAGCAGTTCTTC. Translating it yields CASSLRDRGLDEQFF.

This clonotype appeared many times. This rearrangement joins TRBV5-4 to TRBJ2-7; D may be TRBD2 (6 bases). Germline CDR1 and CDR2: SGHNT and YYREEE (reference sequence). The CDR3 runs 13 residues. Trimming removed 0 bases at V and 2 bases at J, with 6 bases between. CDR3 loop: CASSLGTTYEQYF. In DNA, the CDR3 is TGTGCCAGCAGCTTGGGGACTACCTACGAGCAGTACTTC.

This clonotype was seen at least ten times. The chain recombines TRBV5-4 with TRBJ2-3; weak D call: TRBD2 (5 bases). Trimming removed 1 base from V and 2 bases from J, with 17 bases in between. CDR1 and CDR2 from the germline V gene are SGHNT and YYREEE (reference sequence). The length of the CDR3 is 17 residues. The chain's CDR3 is CASSLSVRAYNTDTQYF. As DNA, the CDR3 is TGTGCCAGCAGCTTGTCGGTGCGGGCCTATAACACAGATACGCAGTATTTT.

This clonotype was seen just once. This may be a read error, as it is one base from a much larger clone. This rearrangement joins TRBV3-1 to TRBJ2-1; D not certain. CDR1 LGHDT and CDR2 YNNKEL come from the germline V gene (reference sequence). The CDR3 spans 15 residues. Deletions cut 1 base from V and 3 bases from J, with 10 bases between. CDR3 sequence reads: CASSQGPRDYNEQFF. The DNA for the CDR3 is TGTGCCAGCAGCCAAGGTCCCCGAGACTACAATGAGCAGTTCTTC.

The CDR3 DNA reads TGTGCCAGCAGCCCTGCAGGGGGCTGGGATCAGCCCCAGCATTTT. Translation: CASSPAGGWDQPQHF. V is TRBV12-3 or TRBV12-4 and J is TRBJ1-5, with 8 bases fitting TRBD1. The V and J ends lost 6 bases and 5 bases, in that order; junction bases with no gene match: 9. This CDR3 has 15 residues.

This clonotype was picked up many times. The chain recombines TRBV5-4 with TRBJ2-7, with 7 bases matching TRBD1. Germline V gene data show CDR1 as SGHNT and CDR2 as YYREEE (reference sequence). V shed 3 bases, J shed 5 bases, and the junction held 5 bases outside the gene matches. The CDR3 totals 13 residues. DNA of the CDR3: TGTGCCAGCAGCTCGGGACAGACTAACGAGCAGTACTTC. Translation: CASSSGQTNEQYF.

This CDR3 reads CASSFGGGGETQYF. The CDR3 coding sequence is TGTGCCAGCAGCTTCGGGGGTGGGGGGGAGACCCAGTACTTC. The chain employs TRBV5-5 and TRBJ2-5; D may be TRBD2 (6 bases). The CDR3 is 14 amino acids. The V end lost 2 bases, the J end lost 5 bases, and 13 bases lay between the germline ends. CDR1 SGHKS and CDR2 YYEKEE come from the germline V gene (reference sequence).

This clonotype was recorded at least ten times. The V and J genes are TRBV5-1 and TRBJ1-4, with no clear D. The germline V and J ends were trimmed by 4 bases and 11 bases, with 9 bases remaining between them. CDR1 SGHRS and CDR2 YFSETQ come from the germline V gene. This CDR3 has 11 residues. The CDR3 region is CASSATGKLFF. DNA for the CDR3: TGCGCCAGCAGCGCTACGGGGAAACTGTTTTTT.

This clonotype was recorded at least ten times. The chain combines TRBV20-1 with TRBJ1-4; the match to TRBD1 covers 7 bases. The CDR3 totals 12 residues. V shed 8 bases and J 6 bases; nucleotides not matched to a gene: 6. Germline CDR1 is DFQATT and CDR2 is SNEGSKA (reference sequence). In DNA form, the CDR3 reads TGCAGTCTGAAGGGGGCTGATGAAAAACTGTTTTTT. It translates to CSLKGADEKLFF.

This clonotype appeared many times. V and J are TRBV20-1 and TRBJ1-1; D is unresolved. CDR1 is DFQATT and CDR2 is SNEGSKA in the germline V gene (reference sequence). This CDR3 is built from 10 residues. The CDR3 region is CRGFNTEAFF. The CDR3 DNA sequence: TGCAGGGGGTTTAACACTGAAGCTTTCTTT.

In its sample, this clonotype was seen many times. This chain uses TRBV6-2 or TRBV6-3 with TRBJ1-1; 7 nucleotides agree with TRBD1. From germline, CDR1 is MNHEY and CDR2 SVGEGT. CDR3 length equals 15 residues. Unmatched junction bases numbered 10, after V lost 2 bases and J lost 7 bases. The CDR3 region is CASSYPWTGGDEAFF. The DNA for the CDR3 is TGTGCCAGCAGTTACCCGTGGACAGGAGGGGATGAAGCTTTCTTT.

Only a few counts were recorded for this clonotype. This chain links TRBV9 with TRBJ1-3, with 7 bases identical to TRBD1. Germline V gene sequence: CDR1 SGDLS, CDR2 YYNGEE. The V and J ends lost 3 bases and 7 bases, in that order; junction bases with no gene match: 16. The CDR3 covers 17 residues. The CDR3 region is CASSAAGMIRGSNTIYF. Here the CDR3 DNA reads TGTGCCAGCAGCGCGGCGGGGATGATCAGGGGGTCTAACACCATATATTTT.